A single TCR beta chain is shown here with its context. The method was immunoSEQ multiplex PCR; TCRdb's version includes in-frame clones alone and lacks a portion of them. The sample lists over 130,000 clones, roughly 76% occurring once. The V end was cut by 4 bases, the J end by 13 bases, with 13 bases between. The CDR3 is 11 residues long. Germline lookup yields CDR1 GTSNPN and CDR2 SVGIG (reference sequence). This specimen comes from a study of blood T cell repertoires in COVID-19. Background on the study: PBMCs, B-cell-depleted T cells, or T cells provided the cDNA or gDNA that made up the material.

This receptor was taken from a woman aged 45 to 65 with active or convalescent COVID-19. V and J are TRBV30 and TRBJ1-4; no clear D gene. The sample was peripheral blood. In DNA form, the CDR3 reads TGTGCCTGGAAAGAAGGCGGCGGACTGTTTTTT. Protein: CAWKEGGGLFF.